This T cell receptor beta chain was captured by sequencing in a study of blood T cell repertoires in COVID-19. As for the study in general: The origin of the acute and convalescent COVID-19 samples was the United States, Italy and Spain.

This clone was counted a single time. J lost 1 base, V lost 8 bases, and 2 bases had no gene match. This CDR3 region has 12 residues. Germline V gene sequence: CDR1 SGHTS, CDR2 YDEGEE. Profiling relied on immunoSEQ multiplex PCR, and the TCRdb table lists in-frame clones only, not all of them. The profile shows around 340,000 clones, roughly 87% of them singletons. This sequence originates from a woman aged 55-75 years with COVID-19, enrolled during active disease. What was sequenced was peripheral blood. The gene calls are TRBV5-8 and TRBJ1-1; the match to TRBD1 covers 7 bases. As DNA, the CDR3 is TGTGCCAGGGGACAGCCGAACACTGAAGCTTTCTTT. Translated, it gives CARGQPNTEAFF.